The clone carrying this T cell receptor beta chain occurred many times. Trimming left V 3 bases short and J 6 bases short, with 12 bases between. Germline V gives CDR1 SGHDT, CDR2 YYEEEE. This CDR3 spans 13 amino acids. TCRdb itself ran the RT-PCR reads through MiXCR, one entry per CDR3 protein. The sample comprises about 700,000 distinct CDR3 sequences, 13% to 15% of which are singletons, and roughly 3.9% rests with the top ten. Sequencing input: memory CD4+ T cells from blood. The TCR comes from a female donor in good health, serving as a healthy control. The gene calls are TRBV5-6 and TRBJ1-1, with D perhaps TRBD1 (6 bases). The CDR3 sequence: CASSYDRRAEAFF. The CDR3 bases are TGTGCCAGCAGCTACGACAGGCGGGCTGAAGCTTTCTTT.